What follows is one T cell receptor beta chain and its context. Time point indicated: recipient sample about 28 days before transplant, after cytoreduction. CDR1 LGHNA and CDR2 YNFKEQ come from the germline V gene. The V segment lost 0 bases and the J segment 7 bases; nucleotides outside the gene matches: 6. The CDR3 sequence is 16 residues long. This sample is part of a study of T cell clonotyping in hematopoietic cell transplantation. Data came from immunoSEQ multiplex PCR; TCRdb stores just in-frame clones and leaves some out. The table includes 4,500 to 6,500 clones, approximately 84% detected once.

The sequence derives from a man aged 55 to 70 with acute myeloid leukemia. Some clones in this sample may be carry-over from other donors' samples. This specimen was peripheral blood mononuclear cells, taken before stem cell transplant. This chain uses TRBV4-2 with TRBJ1-4, with 9 positions matching TRBD1. CDR3 residues: CASSQELTGGVEKLFF. Written as DNA, the CDR3 is TGTGCCAGCAGCCAAGAGCTAACAGGGGGCGTTGAAAAACTGTTTTTT.